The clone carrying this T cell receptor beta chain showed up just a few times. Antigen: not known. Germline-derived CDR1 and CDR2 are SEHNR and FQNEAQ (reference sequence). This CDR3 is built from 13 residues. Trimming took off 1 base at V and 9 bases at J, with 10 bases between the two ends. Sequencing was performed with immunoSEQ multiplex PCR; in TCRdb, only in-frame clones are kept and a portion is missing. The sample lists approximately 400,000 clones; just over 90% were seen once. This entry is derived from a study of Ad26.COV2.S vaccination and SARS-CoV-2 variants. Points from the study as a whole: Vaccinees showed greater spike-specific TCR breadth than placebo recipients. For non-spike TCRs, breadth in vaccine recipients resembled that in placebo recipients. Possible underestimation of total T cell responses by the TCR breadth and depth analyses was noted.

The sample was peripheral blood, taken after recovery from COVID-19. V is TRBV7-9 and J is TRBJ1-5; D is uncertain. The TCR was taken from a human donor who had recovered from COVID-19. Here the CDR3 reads CASSLGEGRPQHF. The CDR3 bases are TGTGCCAGCAGCTTAGGCGAGGGCCGGCCCCAGCATTTT. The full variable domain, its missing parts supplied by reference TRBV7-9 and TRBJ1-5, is DTGVSQNPRHKITKRGQNVTFRCDPISEHNRLYWYRQTLGQGPEFLTYFQNEAQLEKSRLLSDRFSAERPKGSFSTLEIQRTEQGDSAMYLCASSLGEGRPQHFGDGTRLSIL.